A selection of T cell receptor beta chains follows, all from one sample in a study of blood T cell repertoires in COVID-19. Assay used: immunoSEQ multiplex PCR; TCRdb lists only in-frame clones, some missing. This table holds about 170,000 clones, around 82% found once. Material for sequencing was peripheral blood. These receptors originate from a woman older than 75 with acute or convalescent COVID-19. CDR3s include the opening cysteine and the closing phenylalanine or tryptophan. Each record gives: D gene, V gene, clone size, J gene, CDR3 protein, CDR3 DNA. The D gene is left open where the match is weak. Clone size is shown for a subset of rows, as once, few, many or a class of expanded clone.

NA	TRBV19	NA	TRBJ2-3	CASKDSISTDTQYF	TGTGCCAGCAAAGACAGCATAAGCACAGATACGCAGTATTTT
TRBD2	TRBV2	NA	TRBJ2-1	CASSLRAGDEQFF	TGTGCCAGCAGCCTAAGGGCGGGAGATGAGCAGTTCTTC
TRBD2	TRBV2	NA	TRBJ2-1	CASSELTSGANEQFF	TGTGCCAGCAGTGAATTGACTAGCGGGGCCAATGAGCAGTTCTTC
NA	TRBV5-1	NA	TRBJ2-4	CASSTGQTVAKNIQYF	TGCGCCAGCAGCACCGGACAGACCGTAGCCAAAAACATTCAGTACTTC
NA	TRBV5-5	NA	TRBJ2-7	CASSFYREVYEQYF	TGTGCCAGCAGCTTCTACAGGGAAGTCTACGAGCAGTACTTC
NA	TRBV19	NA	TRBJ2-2	CASINRAGAGELFF	TGTGCCAGCATAAACAGGGCGGGAGCCGGGGAGCTGTTTTTT
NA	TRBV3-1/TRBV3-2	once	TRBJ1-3	CASSQAVLGNTIYF	TGTGCCAGCAGCCAAGCTGTTCTTGGAAACACCATATATTTT
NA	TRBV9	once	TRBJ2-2	CASSVVAGLVGELFF	TGTGCCAGCAGCGTAGTAGCAGGGCTCGTCGGGGAGCTGTTTTTT
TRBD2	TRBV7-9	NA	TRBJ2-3	CASSLMGEGPDTQYF	TGTGCCAGCAGCTTAATGGGGGAGGGGCCGGATACGCAGTATTTT
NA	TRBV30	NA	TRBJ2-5	CAWSVPPGETQYF	TGTGCCTGGAGTGTACCCCCGGGGGAGACCCAGTACTTC
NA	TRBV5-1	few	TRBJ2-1	CASSLAGNNEQFF	TGCGCCAGCAGCTTGGCCGGGAACAATGAGCAGTTCTTC
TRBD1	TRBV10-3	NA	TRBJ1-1	CAIRSGGDTEAFF	TGTGCCATCAGGTCAGGGGGCGACACTGAAGCTTTCTTT
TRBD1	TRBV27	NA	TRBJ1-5	CASSPTGAYNQPQHF	TGTGCCAGCAGTCCGACAGGGGCATACAATCAGCCCCAGCATTTT
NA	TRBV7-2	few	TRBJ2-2	CASSSRDMGTGELFF	TGTGCCAGCAGCTCCAGAGACATGGGCACCGGGGAGCTGTTTTTT
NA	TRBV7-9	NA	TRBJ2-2	CASSSVGAPTGELFF	TGTGCCAGCAGCTCTGTTGGGGCGCCCACCGGGGAGCTGTTTTTT
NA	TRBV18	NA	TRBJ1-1	CASSPGVGATEAFF	TGTGCCAGCTCACCAGGTGTTGGGGCCACTGAAGCTTTCTTT
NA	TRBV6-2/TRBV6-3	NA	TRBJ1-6	CASSHLQGDGSPLHF	TGTGCCAGCAGTCATCTACAGGGTGACGGTTCACCCCTCCACTTT
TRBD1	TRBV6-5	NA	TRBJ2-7	CASTHRQGRSYEQYF	TGTGCCAGCACCCACCGACAGGGGCGCTCCTACGAGCAGTACTTC
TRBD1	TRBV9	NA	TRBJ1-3	CASSGTGGPGNTIYF	TGTGCCAGCAGCGGGACAGGGGGCCCTGGAAACACCATATATTTT
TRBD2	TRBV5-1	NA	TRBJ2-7	CASSSLREASYEQYF	TGCGCCAGCAGCTCCCTGCGGGAGGCGTCCTACGAGCAGTACTTC
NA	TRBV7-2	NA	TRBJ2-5	CASSVEGLSAETQYF	TGTGCCAGCAGCGTGGAAGGACTCTCGGCAGAGACCCAGTACTTC
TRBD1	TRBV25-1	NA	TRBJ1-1	CASRDRVRGTEAFF	TGTGCCAGCAGGGACAGGGTACGAGGCACTGAAGCTTTCTTT
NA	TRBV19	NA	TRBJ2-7	CASSIRFVLGQSYEQYF	TGTGCCAGTAGTATAAGGTTTGTGTTGGGGCAATCCTACGAGCAGTACTTC
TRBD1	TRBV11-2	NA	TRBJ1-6	CASSLSGQRLSPLHF	TGTGCCAGCAGCCTGTCGGGACAGCGGCTTTCACCCCTCCACTTT
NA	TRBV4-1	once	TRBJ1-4	CASSQDRVNNEKLFF	TGCGCCAGCAGCCAAGACAGGGTAAATAATGAAAAACTGTTTTTT
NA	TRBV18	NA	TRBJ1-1	CASSPRGVNTEAFF	TGTGCCAGCTCACCGCGGGGGGTGAACACTGAAGCTTTCTTT
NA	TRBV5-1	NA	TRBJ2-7	CASSFISDSYEQYF	TGCGCCAGCAGCTTTATCAGCGACTCCTACGAGCAGTACTTC
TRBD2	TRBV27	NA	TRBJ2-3	CASSLGVASGGTDTQYF	TGTGCCAGCAGTTTGGGGGTAGCTAGCGGGGGCACAGATACGCAGTATTTT
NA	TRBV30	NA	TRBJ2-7	CAWSVDRGEQYF	TGTGCCTGGAGTGTGGACAGAGGCGAGCAGTACTTC